The clone carrying this T cell receptor beta chain was observed a handful of times. This entry comes from a study of T-cell reconstitution after alpha-beta-depleted transplantation in children. Unique molecular identifiers were incorporated during preparation of the TCRbeta library. TCRdb redid the calling of the PCR reads with MiXCR, one entry per CDR3 protein. The sample carries some 200,000 distinct CDR3 sequences, more than 14% recorded once. Germline CDR1 SQVTM, CDR2 ANQGSEA. This CDR3 has 13 amino acids. J gave up 1 base and V 4 bases, and 4 bases lay outside the gene matches. The receptor's source is a human donor who donated a stem cell graft to a child with acute lymphoblastic leukemia. The source material was PBMCs from the stem cell graft donor, sampled from the stem cell graft. The J gene is TRBJ2-7, the V gene TRBV29-1; 7 positions agree with TRBD2. This CDR3 is CSVGGGGSYEQYF. The CDR3 nucleotides are TGCAGCGTTGGGGGGGGAGGATCCTACGAGCAGTACTTC.